The rows below give T cell receptor beta chains drawn from one sample of a study of tumor-infiltrating lymphocytes in primary liver carcinoma. TCRdb fed the multiplex PCR reads into MiXCR, producing one record per CDR3 protein. The table shows more than 70,000 distinct CDR3 sequences, with roughly 69% occurring only once. The sequenced sample consisted of tumor-adjacent normal liver tissue. Receptors were obtained from a man aged 40-50 years with primary liver carcinoma and hepatitis B virus infection. Both conserved end residues are part of each CDR3. D genes are given only for firm matches. The size of a clone is reported for some rows only, either as once, few or many, or as a class for expanded clones.

J gene: TRBJ2-3
D gene: TRBD2
clone size: NA
V gene: TRBV4-2
CDR3 protein: CASSQAGSGGEGTYTQYF
CDR3 DNA: TGTGCCAGCAGCCAAGCAGGCAGCGGGGGGGAGGGCACATATACACAGTATTTT

J gene: TRBJ2-7
D gene: NA
clone size: many
V gene: TRBV7-6
CDR3 protein: CASSSPRRRVVCEQYF
CDR3 DNA: TGTGCCAGCAGCTCGCCGAGAAGGAGGGTGGTCTGCGAGCAGTACTTC

J gene: TRBJ2-1
D gene: NA
clone size: NA
V gene: TRBV6-1
CDR3 protein: CAISKERGIEQFF
CDR3 DNA: TGTGCCATCAGTAAAGAGAGGGGCATCGAACAGTTCTTC

J gene: TRBJ1-2
D gene: TRBD1
clone size: NA
V gene: TRBV12-3/TRBV12-4
CDR3 protein: CASSSWYRGDYTF
CDR3 DNA: TGTGCCAGCAGTTCCTGGTACAGGGGGGACTACACCTTC

J gene: TRBJ2-1
D gene: TRBD2
clone size: NA
V gene: TRBV5-1
CDR3 protein: CASSSTGLAGTVNNEQFF
CDR3 DNA: TGCGCGAGCAGCTCTACCGGACTAGCGGGAACGGTGAACAATGAGCAGTTCTTC

J gene: TRBJ2-2
D gene: NA
clone size: NA
V gene: TRBV12-3/TRBV12-4
CDR3 protein: CANSPRTGSCFF
CDR3 DNA: NA

J gene: TRBJ2-2
D gene: TRBD2
clone size: NA
V gene: TRBV29-1
CDR3 protein: CSASGLAGPGELFF
CDR3 DNA: TGCAGCGCCTCGGGACTAGCGGGACCTGGGGAGCTGTTTTTT

J gene: TRBJ1-3
D gene: NA
clone size: NA
V gene: TRBV11-3
CDR3 protein: CASSSSTTYF
CDR3 DNA: TGTGCCAGCAGCTCCTCCACCACATATTTT

J gene: TRBJ2-5
D gene: NA
clone size: few
V gene: TRBV6-6
CDR3 protein: CASSLVEETQYF
CDR3 DNA: TGTGCCAGCAGTTTGGTAGAAGAGACCCAGTACTTC

J gene: TRBJ2-7
D gene: NA
clone size: NA
V gene: TRBV11-2
CDR3 protein: CVSSFMTDPYYEQYF
CDR3 DNA: TGTGTCAGCAGCTTCATGACGGATCCGTACTACGAGCAGTACTTC

J gene: TRBJ1-1
D gene: NA
clone size: NA
V gene: TRBV5-1
CDR3 protein: CASSLEGMNTEAFF
CDR3 DNA: TGCGCCAGCAGCCTGGAGGGCATGAACACTGAAGCTTTCTTT

J gene: TRBJ2-5
D gene: TRBD2
clone size: NA
V gene: TRBV11-3
CDR3 protein: CVSSWEGLANEQYF
CDR3 DNA: TGTGTCAGCAGCTGGGAAGGACTAGCGAATGAGCAGTACTTC

J gene: TRBJ2-1
D gene: NA
clone size: NA
V gene: TRBV11-3
CDR3 protein: CASSAGIREINERFF
CDR3 DNA: TGTGCCAGTAGCGCCGGGATTAGAGAGATTAATGAGCGGTTCTTC

J gene: TRBJ2-5
D gene: NA
clone size: NA
V gene: TRBV6-5
CDR3 protein: CGSCYSGWGQETQYF
CDR3 DNA: TGTGGCAGCTGTTACTCCGGATGGGGCCAAGAGACCCAGTACTTC

J gene: TRBJ2-4
D gene: TRBD1
clone size: NA
V gene: TRBV28
CDR3 protein: CASSTGGSTLSKNIQYF
CDR3 DNA: TGTGCCAGCAGTACAGGGGGCTCCACCCTATCCAAAAACATTCAGTACTTC

J gene: TRBJ2-5
D gene: TRBD1
clone size: NA
V gene: TRBV11-1
CDR3 protein: CANSGQVDVEIQYF
CDR3 DNA: TGTGCCAACAGTGGACAGGTGGATGTGGAGATCCAGTACTTC

J gene: TRBJ1-1
D gene: NA
clone size: NA
V gene: TRBV10-3
CDR3 protein: CAISESAGGTEAFF
CDR3 DNA: TGTGCCATCAGTGAGTCGGCTGGGGGCACTGAAGCCTTCTTT

J gene: TRBJ2-1
D gene: TRBD2
clone size: NA
V gene: TRBV7-3
CDR3 protein: CASSKGKGGYNEQFF
CDR3 DNA: TGTGCCAGCAGTAAGGGGAAGGGAGGGTACAATGAGCAGTTCTTC

J gene: TRBJ2-7
D gene: NA
clone size: NA
V gene: TRBV4-1
CDR3 protein: CADSRAGSTSYEQYF
CDR3 DNA: TGCGCCGACAGCCGTGCCGGCAGTACCTCCTACGAGCAGTACTTC

J gene: TRBJ2-3
D gene: TRBD1
clone size: NA
V gene: TRBV12-3/TRBV12-4
CDR3 protein: CASSFTGGGDPQYF
CDR3 DNA: TGTGCCAGCAGTTTCACAGGGGGTGGGGATCCGCAGTATTTT

J gene: TRBJ2-7
D gene: TRBD2
clone size: NA
V gene: TRBV6-5
CDR3 protein: CTSSYSGGDEEYF
CDR3 DNA: TGTACCAGCAGTTACTCGGGGGGTGACGAGGAGTACTTC

J gene: TRBJ2-5
D gene: NA
clone size: NA
V gene: TRBV6-5
CDR3 protein: CASSYSGCGQEIQYF
CDR3 DNA: TGTGCCAGCAGTTACTCCGGATGTGGCCAAGAGATCCAGTACTTC

J gene: TRBJ2-1
D gene: NA
clone size: NA
V gene: TRBV14
CDR3 protein: CASSQFLTGNNEQFF
CDR3 DNA: TGTGCCAGCAGCCAGTTCCTAACGGGGAACAATGAGCAGTTCTTC

J gene: TRBJ2-3
D gene: NA
clone size: NA
V gene: TRBV30
CDR3 protein: CAWSRILGKDTQYF
CDR3 DNA: TGTGCCTGGAGCAGGATCTTGGGGAAGGATACGCAGTATTTT

J gene: TRBJ2-2
D gene: NA
clone size: once
V gene: TRBV11-2
CDR3 protein: CASSVGGNTGELLF
CDR3 DNA: TGTGCCAGCAGTGTAGGTGGGAACACCGGGGAGCTGTTATTT